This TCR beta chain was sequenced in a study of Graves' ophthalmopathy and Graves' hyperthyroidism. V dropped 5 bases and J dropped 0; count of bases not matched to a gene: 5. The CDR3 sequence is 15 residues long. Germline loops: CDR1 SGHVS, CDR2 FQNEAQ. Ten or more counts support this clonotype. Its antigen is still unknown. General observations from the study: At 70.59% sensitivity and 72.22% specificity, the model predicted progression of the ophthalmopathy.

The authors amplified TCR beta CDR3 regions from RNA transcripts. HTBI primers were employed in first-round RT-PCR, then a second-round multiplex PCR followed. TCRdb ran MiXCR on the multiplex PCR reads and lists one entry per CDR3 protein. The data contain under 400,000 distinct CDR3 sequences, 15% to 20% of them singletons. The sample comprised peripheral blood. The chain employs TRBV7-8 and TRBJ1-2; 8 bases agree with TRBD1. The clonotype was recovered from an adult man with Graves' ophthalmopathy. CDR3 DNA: TGTGCCAGCAGCCCGGACAGGGCCCCTAACTATGGCTACACCTTC. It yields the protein CASSPDRAPNYGYTF.